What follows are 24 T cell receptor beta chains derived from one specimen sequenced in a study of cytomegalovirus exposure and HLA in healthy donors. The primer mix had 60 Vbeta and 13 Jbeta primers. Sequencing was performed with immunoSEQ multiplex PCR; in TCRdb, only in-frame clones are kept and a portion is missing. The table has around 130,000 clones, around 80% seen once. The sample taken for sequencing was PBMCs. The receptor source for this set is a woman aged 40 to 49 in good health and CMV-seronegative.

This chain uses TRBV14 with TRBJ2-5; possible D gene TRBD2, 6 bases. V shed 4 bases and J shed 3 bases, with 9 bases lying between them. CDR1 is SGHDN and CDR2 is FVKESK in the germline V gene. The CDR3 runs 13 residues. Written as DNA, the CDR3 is TGTGCCAGCAGCCGAGGGACTGAAGAGACCCAGTACTTC. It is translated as CASSRGTEETQYF.

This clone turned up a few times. The CDR3 DNA reads as TGCGCCAGCAGCCAAGATTTGGGGGGACCCAATCAGCCCCAGCATTTT. Translated, it gives CASSQDLGGPNQPQHF. This rearrangement joins TRBV4-3 to TRBJ1-5; TRBD1 might be the D (5 bases). The germline V gene has CDR1 LGHNA and CDR2 YSLEER. The CDR3 has 16 amino acids. Trimming took 0 bases from V and 3 from J, leaving 12 bases between them.

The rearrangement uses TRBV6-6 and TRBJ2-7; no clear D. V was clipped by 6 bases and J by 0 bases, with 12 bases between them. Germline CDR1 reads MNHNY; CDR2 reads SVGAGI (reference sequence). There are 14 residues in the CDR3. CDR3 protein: CASSHKTPSYEQYF. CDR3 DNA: TGTGCCAGCAGCCACAAAACACCCTCCTACGAGCAGTACTTC.

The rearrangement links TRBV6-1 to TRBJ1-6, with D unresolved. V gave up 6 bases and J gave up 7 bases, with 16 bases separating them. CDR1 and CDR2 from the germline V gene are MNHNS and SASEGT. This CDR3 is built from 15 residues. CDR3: CASSTSRGANSPLHF. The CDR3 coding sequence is TGTGCCAGCAGCACCAGTAGAGGCGCGAATTCACCCCTCCACTTT.

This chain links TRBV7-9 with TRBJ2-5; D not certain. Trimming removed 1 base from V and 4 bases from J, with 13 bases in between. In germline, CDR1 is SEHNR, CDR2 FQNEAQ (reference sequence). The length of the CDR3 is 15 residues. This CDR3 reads CASSLGSHAIETQYF. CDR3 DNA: TGTGCCAGCAGCTTAGGAAGCCACGCCATAGAGACCCAGTACTTC.

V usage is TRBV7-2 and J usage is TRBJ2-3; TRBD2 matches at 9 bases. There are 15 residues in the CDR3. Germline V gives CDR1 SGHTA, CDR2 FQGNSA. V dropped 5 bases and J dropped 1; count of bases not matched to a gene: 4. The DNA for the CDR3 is TGTGCCAGCAGCCGAGGGACTAGCCGCACAGATACGCAGTATTTT. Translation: CASSRGTSRTDTQYF.

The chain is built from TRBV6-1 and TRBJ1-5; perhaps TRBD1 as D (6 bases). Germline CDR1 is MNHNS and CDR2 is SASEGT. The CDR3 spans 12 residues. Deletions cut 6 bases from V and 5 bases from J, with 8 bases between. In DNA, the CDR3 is TGTGCCAGCAGACAGGGAGATCAGCCCCAGCATTTT. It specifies CASRQGDQPQHF.

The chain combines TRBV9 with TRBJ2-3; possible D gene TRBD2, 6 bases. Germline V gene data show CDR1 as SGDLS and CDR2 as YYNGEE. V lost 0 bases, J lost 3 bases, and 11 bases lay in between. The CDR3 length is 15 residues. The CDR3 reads CASSVGGRLTDTQYF. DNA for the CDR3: TGTGCCAGCAGCGTAGGGGGGAGGTTAACAGATACGCAGTATTTT.

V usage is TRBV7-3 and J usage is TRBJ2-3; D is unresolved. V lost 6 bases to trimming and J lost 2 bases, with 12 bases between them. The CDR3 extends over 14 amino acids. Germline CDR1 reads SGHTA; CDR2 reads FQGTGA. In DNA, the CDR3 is TGTGCCAGCAGTTTGGTAGCTCACACAGATACGCAGTATTTT. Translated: CASSLVAHTDTQYF. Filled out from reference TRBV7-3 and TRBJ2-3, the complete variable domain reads GAGVSQTPSNKVTEKGKYVELRCDPISGHTALYWYRQSLGQGPEFLIYFQGTGAADDSGLPNDRFFAVRPEGSVSTLKIQRTERGDSAVYLCASSLVAHTDTQYFGPGTRLTVL.

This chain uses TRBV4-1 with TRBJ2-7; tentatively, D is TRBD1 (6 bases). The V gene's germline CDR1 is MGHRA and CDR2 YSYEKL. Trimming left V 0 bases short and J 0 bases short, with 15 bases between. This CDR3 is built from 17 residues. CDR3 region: CASSQEPWGPSSYEQYF. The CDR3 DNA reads TGCGCCAGCAGCCAAGAGCCCTGGGGGCCTAGCTCCTACGAGCAGTACTTC.

CDR3 sequence: CASSLSPRGRLAKNIQYF. The CDR3 DNA is TGTGCCAGCAGCTTATCCCCCCGAGGGCGACTAGCCAAAAACATTCAGTACTTC. The chain is built from TRBV7-4 and TRBJ2-4, with D maybe TRBD2 (5 bases). Trimming cost V 2 bases and J 0 bases, with 17 bases left between them. The germline V gene encodes CDR1 SGHVT and CDR2 SQSDAQ. CDR3 length: 18 residues.

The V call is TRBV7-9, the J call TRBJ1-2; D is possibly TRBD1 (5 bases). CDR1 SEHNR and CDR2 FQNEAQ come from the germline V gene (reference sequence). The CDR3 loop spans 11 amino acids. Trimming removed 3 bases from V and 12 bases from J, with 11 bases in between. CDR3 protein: CASSFGQQDTF. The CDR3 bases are TGTGCCAGCAGCTTCGGACAACAGGACACCTTC. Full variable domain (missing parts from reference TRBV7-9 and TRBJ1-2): DTGVSQNPRHKITKRGQNVTFRCDPISEHNRLYWYRQTLGQGPEFLTYFQNEAQLEKSRLLSDRFSAERPKGSFSTLEIQRTEQGDSAMYLCASSFGQQDTFGSGTRLTVV.

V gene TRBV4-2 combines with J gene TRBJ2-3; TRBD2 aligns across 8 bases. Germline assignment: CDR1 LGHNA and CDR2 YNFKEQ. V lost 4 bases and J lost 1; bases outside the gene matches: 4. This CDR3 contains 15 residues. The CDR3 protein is CASSRSGSGTDTQYF. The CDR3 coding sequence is TGTGCCAGCAGCCGGAGCGGGAGCGGCACAGATACGCAGTATTTT.

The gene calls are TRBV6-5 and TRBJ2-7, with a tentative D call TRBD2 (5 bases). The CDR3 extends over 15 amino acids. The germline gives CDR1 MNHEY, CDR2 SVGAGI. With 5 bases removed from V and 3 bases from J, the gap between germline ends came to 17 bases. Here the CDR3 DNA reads TGTGCCAGCAGTCTGACCGGCGGGCGAGGCTACGAGCAGTACTTC. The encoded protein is CASSLTGGRGYEQYF.

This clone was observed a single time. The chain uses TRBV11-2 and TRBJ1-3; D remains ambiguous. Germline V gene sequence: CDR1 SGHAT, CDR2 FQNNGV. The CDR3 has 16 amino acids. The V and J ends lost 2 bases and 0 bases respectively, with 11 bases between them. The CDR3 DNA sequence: TGTGCCAGCAGCTTATCGTCGGGGATCTCTGGAAACACCATATATTTT. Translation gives CASSLSSGISGNTIYF.

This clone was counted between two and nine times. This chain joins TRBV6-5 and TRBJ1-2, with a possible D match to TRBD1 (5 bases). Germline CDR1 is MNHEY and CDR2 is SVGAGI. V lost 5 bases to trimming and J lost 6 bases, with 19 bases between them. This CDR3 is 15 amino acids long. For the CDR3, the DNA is TGTGCCAGCAGTCCCCTGGGGCAGGGAGGGGATGGCTACACCTTC. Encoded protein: CASSPLGQGGDGYTF.

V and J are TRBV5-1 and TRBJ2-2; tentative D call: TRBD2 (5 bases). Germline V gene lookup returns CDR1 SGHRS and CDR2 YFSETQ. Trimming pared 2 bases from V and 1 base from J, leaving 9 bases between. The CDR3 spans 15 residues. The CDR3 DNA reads TGCGCCAGCAGCTTACAGAGCGGGAACACCGGGGAGCTGTTTTTT. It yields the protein CASSLQSGNTGELFF.

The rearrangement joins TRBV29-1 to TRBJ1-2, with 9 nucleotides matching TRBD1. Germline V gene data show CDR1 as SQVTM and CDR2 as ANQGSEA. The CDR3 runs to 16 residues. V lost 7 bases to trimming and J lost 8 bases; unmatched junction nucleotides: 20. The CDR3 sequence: CSAFARPLTGGRGYTF. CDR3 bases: TGCAGCGCTTTTGCCAGGCCCCTTACAGGGGGCAGAGGCTACACCTTC.

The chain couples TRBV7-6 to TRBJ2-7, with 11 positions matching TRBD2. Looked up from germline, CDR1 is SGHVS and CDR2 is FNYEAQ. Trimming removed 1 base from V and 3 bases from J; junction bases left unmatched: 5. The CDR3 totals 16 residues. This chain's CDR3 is CASSLGLAGPNYEQYF. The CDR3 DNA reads TGTGCCAGCAGCTTAGGACTAGCGGGGCCAAACTACGAGCAGTACTTC.

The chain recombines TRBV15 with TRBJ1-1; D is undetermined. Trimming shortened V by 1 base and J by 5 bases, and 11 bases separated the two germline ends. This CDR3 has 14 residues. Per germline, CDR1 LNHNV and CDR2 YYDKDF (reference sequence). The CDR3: CATSRVGVVTEAFF. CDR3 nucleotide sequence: TGTGCCACCAGCAGAGTCGGGGTTGTTACTGAAGCTTTCTTT.

CDR3 sequence (DNA): TGCGCCAGTAGCACTCAGGGGTACCAAGAGACCCAGTACTTC. Protein product: CASSTQGYQETQYF. This chain uses TRBV5-1 with TRBJ2-5, with D perhaps matching TRBD1 (6 bases). CDR3 length: 14 amino acids. The ends were cut back, 8 bases at V and 0 bases at J, with 14 bases in the middle. Germline lookup yields CDR1 SGHRS and CDR2 YFSETQ.

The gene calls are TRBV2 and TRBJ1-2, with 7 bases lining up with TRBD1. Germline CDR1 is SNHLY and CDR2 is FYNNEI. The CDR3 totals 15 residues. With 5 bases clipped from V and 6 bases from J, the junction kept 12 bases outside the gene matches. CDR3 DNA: TGTGCCAGCAGTCCCTCCGTCGACAGGGAAAATGGCTACACCTTC. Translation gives CASSPSVDRENGYTF. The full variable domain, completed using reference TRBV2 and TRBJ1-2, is EPEVTQTPSHQVTQMGQEVILRCVPISNHLYFYWYRQILGQKVEFLVSFYNNEISEKSEIFDDQFSVERPDGSNFTLKIRSTKLEDSAMYFCASSPSVDRENGYTFGSGTRLTVV.

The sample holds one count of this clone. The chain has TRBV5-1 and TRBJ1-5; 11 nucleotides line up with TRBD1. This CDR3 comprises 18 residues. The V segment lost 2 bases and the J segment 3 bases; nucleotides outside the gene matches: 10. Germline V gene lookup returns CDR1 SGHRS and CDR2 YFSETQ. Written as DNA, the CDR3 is TGCGCCAGCAGCTTTTTACCCCGGACAGGGGGCAACAATCAGCCCCAGCATTTT. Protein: CASSFLPRTGGNNQPQHF.

The CDR3 reads CASSLRAYLNTEAFF. The CDR3 DNA follows: TGTGCCAGCAGTCTCAGGGCGTACCTGAACACTGAAGCTTTCTTT. The chain employs TRBV28 and TRBJ1-1, with a possible D match to TRBD1 (5 bases). Germline CDR1 reads MDHEN; CDR2 reads SYDVKM. The CDR3 consists of 15 residues. The V end lost 5 bases, the J end lost 0 bases, and 13 bases lay between the germline ends.